The rows below give T cell receptor beta chains drawn from one sample of a study of CD8 T cells in Susac syndrome. Via MiXCR, TCRdb re-called the immunoSEQ multiplex PCR reads, giving one row per CDR3 protein. The data hold a few hundred thousand distinct CDR3 sequences, with around nine tenths observed a single time. The sequenced material came from CD8+ T cells from PBMCs. The receptors come from a human donor with multiple sclerosis. Both conserved end residues are part of each CDR3. Each record gives: J gene, D gene, clone size, V gene, CDR3 DNA, CDR3 protein. A D gene is named only where the DNA matches it firmly. The size of a clone is reported for some rows only, either as once, few or many, or as a class for expanded clones.

J: TRBJ1-1; D: .; size: few; V: TRBV9; DNA: TGTGCCAGCAGCCCCCGGATGAACACTGAAGCTTTCTTT; CDR3: CASSPRMNTEAFF
J: TRBJ1-1; D: .; size: .; V: TRBV27; DNA: TGTGCCAGCAATTCCGGCGGACCACACACTGAAGCTTTCTTT; CDR3: CASNSGGPHTEAFF
J: TRBJ1-1; D: .; size: .; V: TRBV7-2; DNA: TGTGCCAGCAGCACCGGACCGTCCCGAACTGAAGCTTTCTTT; CDR3: CASSTGPSRTEAFF
J: TRBJ2-1; D: .; size: .; V: TRBV28; DNA: TGTGCCAGCAGTTTTAGGCTGAACAATGAGCAGTTCTTC; CDR3: CASSFRLNNEQFF
J: TRBJ1-5; D: TRBD1; size: .; V: TRBV24-1; DNA: TGTGCCACCAGTCCCAAAGGGCTCCAGGGGGCGAATCAGCCCCAGCATTTT; CDR3: CATSPKGLQGANQPQHF
J: TRBJ1-1; D: .; size: once; V: TRBV12-3/TRBV12-4; DNA: TGTGCCAGCAGACTAAAGGGGGGTATGAACACTGAAGCTTTCTTT; CDR3: CASRLKGGMNTEAFF
J: TRBJ2-7; D: .; size: .; V: TRBV19; DNA: TGTGCCAGTAGTAGGGAAATGGGATCCTACGAGCAGTACTTC; CDR3: CASSREMGSYEQYF
J: TRBJ2-3; D: .; size: .; V: TRBV6-5; DNA: TGTGCCAGCAGTTACTCGATCCCACAGGGTTTCGGCACAGATACGCAGTATTTT; CDR3: CASSYSIPQGFGTDTQYF
J: TRBJ1-3; D: TRBD1; size: .; V: TRBV9; DNA: TGTGCCAGCAGCACCGGGACAGGGGCCCTCCGGGACACCATATATTTT; CDR3: CASSTGTGALRDTIYF
J: TRBJ2-1; D: TRBD2; size: .; V: TRBV7-3; DNA: TGTGCCAGCAGCCCGAGCGGGAGGGTTTACAATGAGCAGTTCTTC; CDR3: CASSPSGRVYNEQFF
J: TRBJ2-4; D: TRBD1; size: .; V: TRBV7-6; DNA: TGTGCCAGCAGCTTAAGCAGGGGGCGAAATTCAGCCAAAAACATTCAGTACTTC; CDR3: CASSLSRGRNSAKNIQYF
J: TRBJ2-3; D: .; size: .; V: TRBV2; DNA: TGTGCCAGCAGTGATCCGAATACGCAGTATTTT; CDR3: CASSDPNTQYF
J: TRBJ1-4; D: .; size: .; V: TRBV11-1; DNA: TGTGCCAGCAGCTTAGCGCTGGGGGAAAAACTGTTTTTT; CDR3: CASSLALGEKLFF
J: TRBJ2-7; D: TRBD1; size: .; V: TRBV5-1; DNA: TGCGCCAGCAGCTCGAGTGAGGGGGCGGGCGAGCAGTACTTC; CDR3: CASSSSEGAGEQYF
J: TRBJ2-5; D: TRBD2; size: .; V: TRBV29-1; DNA: TGCAGCGTTGAAGCGGCGGGGGAAGAGACCCAGTACTTC; CDR3: CSVEAAGEETQYF
J: TRBJ2-7; D: .; size: .; V: TRBV27; DNA: TGTGCCAGCAGTCCCCGAGGGGCCGAGCAGTACTTC; CDR3: CASSPRGAEQYF
J: TRBJ1-2; D: .; size: .; V: TRBV27; DNA: TGTGCCAGCAGTTTTGCCAGCGACTATGGCTACACCTTC; CDR3: CASSFASDYGYTF
J: TRBJ2-5; D: TRBD2; size: .; V: TRBV12-3/TRBV12-4; DNA: TGTGCCAGCAGTTTCCGGCGGGGGGGCTCAGAGACCCAGTACTTC; CDR3: CASSFRRGGSETQYF
J: TRBJ2-2; D: TRBD2; size: .; V: TRBV27; DNA: TGTGCCAGCGCGGCAAGCGGGAGAACCACCGGGGAGCTGTTTTTT; CDR3: CASAASGRTTGELFF
J: TRBJ2-5; D: TRBD1; size: .; V: TRBV24-1; DNA: TGTGCCACCAGCGCGACAGGGATATTACCGTACCAAGAGACCCAGTACTTC; CDR3: CATSATGILPYQETQYF
J: TRBJ1-6; D: .; size: .; V: TRBV9; DNA: TGTGCCAGCAGCGGGGGGGAAAGATCACCCCTCCACTTT; CDR3: CASSGGERSPLHF
J: TRBJ2-1; D: .; size: .; V: TRBV30; DNA: TGTGCCTGGAGTGTAATGGATGAGCAGTTCTTC; CDR3: CAWSVMDEQFF
J: TRBJ2-3; D: TRBD2; size: .; V: TRBV24-1; DNA: TGTGCCACCAGGGGAAAAGCGGGGCCTCTAGATACGCAGTATTTT; CDR3: CATRGKAGPLDTQYF
J: TRBJ1-3; D: .; size: .; V: TRBV29-1; DNA: TGCAGCGTTGAAGATGAAGGGGTTGGAAACACCATATATTTT; CDR3: CSVEDEGVGNTIYF
J: TRBJ2-7; D: .; size: .; V: TRBV29-1; DNA: TGCAGCGTTGAAGAGGGGACACAATACGAGCAGTACTTC; CDR3: CSVEEGTQYEQYF
J: TRBJ2-3; D: TRBD2; size: once; V: TRBV27; DNA: TGTGCCAGCAGGCCGACTAGCGGGAGTGGGGGGCCCACAGATACGCAGTATTTT; CDR3: CASRPTSGSGGPTDTQYF
J: TRBJ1-2; D: .; size: .; V: TRBV9; DNA: TGTGCCAGCAGCGTACTCTCAGGGACTCTTAACTATGGCTACACCTTC; CDR3: CASSVLSGTLNYGYTF
J: TRBJ2-7; D: .; size: .; V: TRBV12-3/TRBV12-4; DNA: TGTGCCAGCTCCTGGGGAGGCAGAACCTACGAGCAGTACTTC; CDR3: CASSWGGRTYEQYF
J: TRBJ2-5; D: TRBD2; size: .; V: TRBV9; DNA: TGTGCCAGCAGCGTCGGGGAGGGCCACGAGACCCAGTGCTTC; CDR3: CASSVGEGHETQCF
J: TRBJ2-3; D: TRBD1; size: few; V: TRBV4-1; DNA: TGCGCCAGCAGCCAACAGGACAGGGCGGGAGATACGCAGTATTTT; CDR3: CASSQQDRAGDTQYF
J: TRBJ2-1; D: .; size: .; V: TRBV5-4; DNA: TGTGCCAGCAGCCACGGCACTGTTTCCGGGTTGGGCAATGAGCAGTTCTTC; CDR3: CASSHGTVSGLGNEQFF
J: TRBJ2-7; D: TRBD2; size: once; V: TRBV14; DNA: TGTGCCAGCAGCCTCGTAGCGGGGGGGCCTTCCGAGCAGTACTTC; CDR3: CASSLVAGGPSEQYF